The 17 T cell receptor beta chains below all came from one sample that was sequenced in a study of blood T cell repertoires in COVID-19. Repertoires were generated with immunoSEQ multiplex PCR, while TCRdb's copy carries only in-frame clones and drops some. The table lists 40,000 to 55,000 clones, 60% to 80% of them singletons, with approximately 5% in the top ten. Sequencing used PBMCs or T cells enriched from blood (not recorded which). The receptor source for this set is a woman in her fifties or sixties with acute COVID-19.

This chain joins TRBV5-1 and TRBJ2-3, with 9 bases identical to TRBD1. Germline trimming cut 5 bases from V and 1 base from J; bases unmatched to any gene: 5. This CDR3 contains 15 residues. Germline V gene data show CDR1 as SGHRS and CDR2 as YFSETQ. In DNA, the CDR3 is TGCGCCAGCAGGGGGGGACAGGGAGGCACAGATACGCAGTATTTT. It yields the protein CASRGGQGGTDTQYF.

The gene calls are TRBV10-2 and TRBJ1-6, with 10 bases that match TRBD1. Trimming at V came to 6 bases and at J to 5 bases, leaving 4 bases not matched to a gene. CDR1 WSHSY and CDR2 SAAADI come from the germline V gene. The CDR3 covers 15 residues. DNA for the CDR3: TGCGCCAGCAGCCGCGGGACAGGGGATAATTCACCCCTCCACTTT. Amino acids: CASSRGTGDNSPLHF.

The V and J genes are TRBV5-1 and TRBJ1-1; possibly TRBD1 for D (6 bases). There are 14 residues in the CDR3. V was clipped by 5 bases and J by 1 base, with 12 bases between them. Looked up from germline, CDR1 is SGHRS and CDR2 is YFSETQ. The CDR3 here is CASRTGQKNTEAFF. CDR3 nucleotides: TGCGCCAGCAGAACCGGACAGAAGAACACTGAAGCTTTCTTT. Drawing the rest from reference TRBV5-1 and TRBJ1-1, the complete variable domain is KAGVTQTPRYLIKTRGQQVTLSCSPISGHRSVSWYQQTPGQGLQFLFEYFSETQRNKGNFPGRFSGRQFSNSRSEMNVSTLELGDSALYLCASRTGQKNTEAFFGQGTRLTVV.

The genes are TRBV3-1 (or the pseudogene TRBV3-2) and TRBJ2-6; TRBD1 matches at 10 bases. Germline V lookup: CDR1 LGHDT, CDR2 YNNKEL (reference sequence). This CDR3 comprises 16 residues. The ends lost 7 bases at V and 4 bases at J; junction bases unmatched: 7. CDR3 coding DNA: TGTGCCAGCACCCGACAGGGGGCGCACGGGGCCAACGTCCTGACTTTC. It translates to CASTRQGAHGANVLTF.

The chain is built from TRBV5-6 and TRBJ1-1; no clear D. The V end was cut by 5 bases, the J end by 2 bases, with 13 bases between. This CDR3 has 14 amino acids. Germline values: CDR1 SGHDT, CDR2 YYEEEE. CDR3 nucleotide sequence: TGTGCCAGCAGTCATGGGAGATTAAACACTGAAGCTTTCTTT. Protein: CASSHGRLNTEAFF.

The chain employs TRBV11-2 and TRBJ1-2; 7 nucleotides agree with TRBD1. V gave up 4 bases and J gave up 8 bases; unmatched junction bases: 10. Germline values: CDR1 SGHAT, CDR2 FQNNGV. The CDR3 contains 14 residues. The DNA of the CDR3 is TGTGCCAGCAGCTCCCGGGACAGCATTATGGGCTACACCTTC. Translated, it gives CASSSRDSIMGYTF.

The rearrangement links TRBV19 to TRBJ1-5; TRBD1 might be the D (6 bases). The CDR3 has 14 amino acids. The ends were cut back, 3 bases at V and 8 bases at J, with 14 bases in the middle. From germline, CDR1 is LNHDA and CDR2 SQIVND (reference sequence). The CDR3, as DNA: TGTGCCAGTAGTATCTACAGGGCGAATGAGCCCCAGCATTTT. This gives the protein CASSIYRANEPQHF.

This clone was recorded once. The V call is TRBV7-3, the J call TRBJ1-1; D perhaps matches TRBD1 (5 bases). CDR1 is SGHTA, CDR2 FQGTGA, per germline. V lost 3 bases and J lost 0, with 11 bases in between. The CDR3 totals 15 residues. The CDR3 is CASSLTDTMNTEAFF. Written as DNA, the CDR3 is TGTGCCAGCAGCTTGACGGACACCATGAACACTGAAGCTTTCTTT.

This clone showed up just a few times. At the DNA level, this CDR3 is encoded by other sequences in the same sample as well. The chain employs TRBV2 and TRBJ1-5; D unresolved. This CDR3 region has 13 residues. The germline V gene encodes CDR1 SNHLY and CDR2 FYNNEI. Trimming took 6 bases from V and 0 from J, leaving 6 bases between them. DNA of the CDR3: TGTGCCAGCAGGCGGGATAGCAATCAGCCCCAGCATTTT. Translated, it gives CASRRDSNQPQHF.

This chain uses TRBV5-1 with TRBJ2-5, with TRBD2 matching over 8 bases. Germline loops: CDR1 SGHRS, CDR2 YFSETQ. After removal of 4 bases from V and 1 base from J, the junction contained 3 bases not matched to a gene. The CDR3 is 14 amino acids. The CDR3 DNA sequence: TGCGCCAGCAGCCTTGGGACTAGCCAAGAGACCCAGTACTTC. It translates to CASSLGTSQETQYF.

This rearrangement joins TRBV2 to TRBJ1-2, with TRBD1 matching 9 bases. V was clipped by 0 bases and J by 6 bases; unmatched bases: 11. The CDR3 runs 17 residues. CDR1 is SNHLY and CDR2 is FYNNEI in the germline V gene. CDR3 DNA: TGTGCCAGCAGTGAAGCAGACAGGGGGATCAGTCTGGATGGCTACACCTTC. Protein product: CASSEADRGISLDGYTF.

The chain has TRBV5-1 and TRBJ2-3, with D possibly TRBD1 on 6 matching bases. Germline lookup yields CDR1 SGHRS and CDR2 YFSETQ. The V gene lost 7 bases and the J gene lost 2 bases, with 20 bases spanning the gap. CDR3 size: 16 residues. The CDR3 is CASYQLPGQSTDTQYF. DNA for the CDR3: TGCGCCAGCTACCAGCTCCCAGGACAGTCCACAGATACGCAGTATTTT.

The rearrangement uses TRBV5-4 and TRBJ2-1; 8 positions agree with TRBD1. Trimming cost V 0 bases and J 7 bases; bases outside gene matches: 9. This CDR3 has 16 residues. Germline V gene data show CDR1 as SGHNT and CDR2 as YYREEE (reference sequence). Written as DNA, the CDR3 is TGTGCCAGCAGCTTGGGTTGGCAGGGGGCGAGGAATGAGCAGTTCTTC. This gives the protein CASSLGWQGARNEQFF.

The chain couples TRBV7-9 to TRBJ1-2, with 8 bases fitting TRBD1. Germline trimming cut 5 bases from V and 4 bases from J; bases unmatched to any gene: 12. From germline, CDR1 is SEHNR and CDR2 FQNEAQ (reference sequence). The CDR3 loop spans 16 amino acids. Here the CDR3 reads CASSPNPGQGSYGYTF. The DNA for the CDR3 is TGTGCCAGCAGCCCGAATCCAGGACAGGGCAGCTATGGCTACACCTTC.

This chain links TRBV5-4 with TRBJ2-5, with 8 nucleotides matching TRBD1. V lost 4 bases and J lost 5; bases outside the gene matches: 7. Germline V lookup: CDR1 SGHNT, CDR2 YYREEE (reference sequence). The CDR3 consists of 14 residues. Here the CDR3 DNA reads TGTGCCAGCAGCATCTCGACAGGGGTGGAGACCCAGTACTTC. Its translation is CASSISTGVETQYF.

The V gene is TRBV11-2, the J gene TRBJ1-5; D may be TRBD1 (5 bases). The length of the CDR3 is 15 residues. Trimming took 5 bases from V and 4 from J, leaving 15 bases between them. The V gene's germline CDR1 is SGHAT and CDR2 FQNNGV. DNA for the CDR3: TGTGCCAGCAGCGAGGGTCATGGGGGGAATCAGCCCCAGCATTTT. This gives the protein CASSEGHGGNQPQHF.

This rearrangement joins TRBV29-1 to TRBJ2-3, with 8 positions matching TRBD2. The CDR3 spans 12 residues. Germline trimming cut 6 bases from V and 4 bases from J; bases unmatched to any gene: 3. Germline assignment: CDR1 SQVTM and CDR2 ANQGSEA. DNA for the CDR3: TGCAGCGTCCTTAGCGGGGCAGATACGCAGTATTTT. It codes for CSVLSGADTQYF.